The clone carrying this T cell receptor (beta chain) was seen a single time. Sequence at one end of the junction differs from germline and may be a read error. Participant ages covered about 18 to 95 years across 25 or so US areas. Exposed enrollees had met someone with a PCR-confirmed or clinician-diagnosed COVID-19 case at some point within the 2 weeks before study entry. These data come from a study of blood T cell repertoires in COVID-19. At the level of the study: The analysed material was cDNA or gDNA that came from T cells, B-cell-depleted T cells, or PBMCs.

Original processing methods: Reference gene primer amplification gave nucleated cell count estimates. Libraries were prepared by immunoSEQ multiplex PCR; TCRdb keeps only in-frame clonotypes and omits some of them. That table is the source of V, J and clone size, and D and trimming were worked out from the DNA. The table records 250,000 to 300,000 clones, just under 90% of them present only once. The CDR3 totals 14 residues. CDR1 is SEHNR, CDR2 FQNEAQ, per germline (reference sequence). Source material: PBMCs or T cells enriched from blood (not recorded which). This sequence joins TRBV7-9 and TRBJ1-2; D uncertain. The sequence was obtained from a woman aged 45-65 years who had been exposed to COVID-19. The CDR3 region has the DNA TGTGCCAGCAGCCAAACGGGAGTTAACGATGGCTACACCTTC. It specifies CASSQTGVNDGYTF.